This T cell receptor beta chain came from a study of T-cell memory formation after mild COVID-19 (dated by TCRdb to the early 2020s). Background on the whole study: TCR sequence clusters from the two donors were largely donor specific. In a couple of donors, T-cell clones that expanded and contracted after mild COVID-19 were tracked by sequencing TCRalpha and TCRbeta repertoires over time. Two young, previously healthy adult volunteers, one female and one male, were included in the cohort. Overall results and qualifications from the work: Whether the second-wave clones peaking on day 37 were SARS-CoV-2 specific was not confirmed. Some responding clones were found in pre-infection memory, which suggests that pre-existing cross-reactive memory T cells took part in the SARS-CoV-2 response. Contracting CD4+ clones were located mainly in the CM and EM memory subsets, whereas CD8+ clones were found to be enriched in EMRA. Only a couple of mild cases were covered by the study, and larger cohorts that include severe cases with pre-infection samples were considered necessary. From day 15 to 85, contracting clones showed balanced CD4/CD8 phenotypes, whereas a second wave of clones that expanded from day 15 to 37 leaned towards CD4+.

V gives up 6 bases and J gives up 4 bases, and the segment between their germline ends measures 7 bases. Measured from the cysteine to the phenylalanine, the CDR3 is 11 residues long. The entry retains the CDR3 DNA only, 33 bases that are in frame from base 1. CDR1 and CDR2 are read off the germline V gene as SGHTA and FQGNSA. The reads were generated on an Illumina NovaSeq 6000. TCRalpha and TCRbeta cDNA libraries were constructed by 5'RACE with constant-segment primers, with sample barcodes and unique molecular identifiers being introduced. Trizol reagent was used to extract RNA from every sample. The libraries were amplified in two PCR steps, and the second step added a second sample barcode and Illumina TruSeq adapters. Libraries were sequenced on an Illumina NovaSeq with 2 x 150 bp paired-end reads. Under the source paper's analysis protocol: With migec v1.2.7, reads were demultiplexed and then collapsed into UMI-guided consensus sequences. Using mixcr v2.1.11, UMI consensuses were aligned to TRA and TRB V and J templates and then assembled into clonotypes. Clonotypes were classified as expanded or contracted when called significant by both edgeR and NoisET, with noise models trained on biological replicates. For edgeR calls, the cutoffs were a false discovery rate-adjusted p below 0.01 and a log2 fold-change threshold of 1. PCA with hierarchical clustering of max-normalized trajectories of the 1000 most abundant clonotypes was used as exploratory dynamics analysis. Each responding clone was given a CD4 or CD8 phenotype based on the CD4+ and CD8+ repertoires, which had been sequenced separately. In-frame beta chains were kept once TCRdb had trimmed the public reads at Q25 with fastp and called clones with MiXCR. Rows are unified per CDR3 protein, each entry keeping the most common DNA and genes. V and J calls and clone size were set by TCRdb, not the authors. The sample includes around 250,000 distinct CDR3 sequences, with over 15% observed a single time. The top ten constitute 2.1% of the sample.

Ficoll-Paque density gradient centrifugation was used to isolate PBMCs. This clonotype showed up just a few times. Its recognized antigen is unknown. No much larger clone exists at a distance of one base, and base qualities are not known. This receptor was identified in an adult woman who had mild COVID-19 (a few samples of this study predate the infection). The sample titles of this study are shuffled in the database, so cell type and time point are left out; the donor was told from shared clones. Specimen: PBMCs or a T cell subset sorted from them (not recorded which). The V and J segments used are TRBV7-2 and TRBJ2-7, with the D gene too uncertain to name. In nucleotides, the sequence is TGTGCCAGCAGGGACGGTTACGAGCAGTACTTC. Its amino acids are CASRDGYEQYF. When the CDR3 is completed using the reference TRBV7-2 and TRBJ2-7 genes on either side, the full variable domain is GAGVSQSPSNKVTEKGKDVELRCDPISGHTALYWYRQSLGQGLEFLIYFQGNSAPDKSGLPSDRFSAERTGGSVSTLTIQRTQQEDSAVYLCASRDGYEQYFGPGTRLTVT.